A single sample gave rise to the 27 T cell receptor beta chains below, sequenced in a study of cytomegalovirus exposure and HLA in healthy donors. This PCR relied on a set of 60 Vbeta primers and 13 Jbeta primers. Repertoires were generated with immunoSEQ multiplex PCR, while TCRdb's copy carries only in-frame clones and drops some. The sample lists about 98,000 clones, around 83% seen once, with 3% to 4% in the top ten. Sequenced input: PBMCs. Receptors were obtained from a female donor in good health and CMV-seropositive.

V is TRBV7-9 and J is TRBJ2-7; D is possibly TRBD1 (5 bases). Germline V gene sequence: CDR1 SEHNR, CDR2 FQNEAQ (reference sequence). Trimming removed 2 bases from V and 5 bases from J, with 10 bases in between. CDR3 length: 13 residues. The CDR3 loop reads CASSLWQGNEQYF. For the CDR3, the DNA is TGTGCCAGCAGCTTATGGCAGGGTAACGAGCAGTACTTC.

The gene calls are TRBV27 and TRBJ2-7; 8 nucleotides match TRBD2. The CDR3 is 13 residues long. Germline lookup yields CDR1 MNHEY and CDR2 SMNVEV (reference sequence). J gave up 3 bases and V 5 bases, and 3 bases lay outside the gene matches. The CDR3 sequence is CASSVAGNYEQYF. CDR3 sequence (DNA): TGTGCCAGCAGTGTAGCGGGGAACTACGAGCAGTACTTC.

V gene TRBV2 combines with J gene TRBJ1-5, with 10 bases that match TRBD1. The CDR3 runs to 16 residues. Germline CDR1 reads SNHLY; CDR2 reads FYNNEI. The ends lost 3 bases at V and 5 bases at J; junction bases unmatched: 7. CDR3 in amino acids: CASSDRDRGAHQPQHF. In DNA form, the CDR3 reads TGTGCCAGCAGTGACCGGGACAGGGGAGCGCATCAGCCCCAGCATTTT.

The chain combines TRBV4-2 with TRBJ1-4; a weak D match, TRBD1 (5 bases). This CDR3 has 15 residues. V was clipped by 5 bases and J by 5 bases, with 15 bases between them. The germline V gene encodes CDR1 LGHNA and CDR2 YNFKEQ. The CDR3 here is CASSSLQAPNEKLFF. CDR3 bases: TGTGCCAGCAGCTCCTTACAGGCACCAAATGAAAAACTGTTTTTT.

The chain is built from TRBV2 and TRBJ2-2; a possible D gene is TRBD1 (5 bases). V was shortened by 6 bases and J by 1 base, with 9 bases between the two germline ends. The length of the CDR3 is 14 residues. Germline loops: CDR1 SNHLY, CDR2 FYNNEI. The CDR3 bases are TGTGCCAGCAGCCTCGACAGGAACACCGGGGAGCTGTTTTTT. Amino acids: CASSLDRNTGELFF.

The chain couples TRBV2 to TRBJ1-5; D may be TRBD1 (6 bases). V was pared by 8 bases and J by 0 bases, with 14 bases between. The CDR3 has 15 amino acids. Germline values: CDR1 SNHLY, CDR2 FYNNEI. CDR3 region: CASRQGQGSNQPQHF. The CDR3 DNA is TGTGCCAGCCGTCAGGGGCAAGGTAGCAATCAGCCCCAGCATTTT.

The rearrangement joins TRBV2 to TRBJ1-6; D unclear. Germline lookup yields CDR1 SNHLY and CDR2 FYNNEI. The V end lost 3 bases, the J end lost 6 bases, and 6 bases lay between the germline ends. This CDR3 contains 13 residues. In DNA form, the CDR3 reads TGTGCCAGCAGTGACCAGGCTAATTCACCCCTCCACTTT. Translation: CASSDQANSPLHF.

The chain has TRBV6-1 and TRBJ1-6; a weak D match, TRBD1 (6 bases). Per germline, CDR1 MNHNS and CDR2 SASEGT. This CDR3 has 13 amino acids. V was pared by 6 bases and J by 8 bases, with 11 bases between. This CDR3 is CASRGGGDSPLHF. The CDR3 bases are TGTGCCAGCAGGGGAGGGGGGGATTCACCCCTCCACTTT.

J is TRBJ2-7 and V is TRBV7-2, with TRBD1 matching over 9 bases. J was trimmed by 4 bases and V by 5 bases; bases with no gene match: 9. The CDR3 runs 15 residues. The germline V gene encodes CDR1 SGHTA and CDR2 FQGNSA. The CDR3 protein is CASSATGTGWYEQYF. The CDR3 coding sequence is TGTGCCAGCAGCGCGACCGGGACAGGGTGGTACGAGCAGTACTTC. Filled out from reference TRBV7-2 and TRBJ2-7, the complete variable domain reads GAGVSQSPSNKVTEKGKDVELRCDPISGHTALYWYRQSLGQGLEFLIYFQGNSAPDKSGLPSDRFSAERTGGSVSTLTIQRTQQEDSAVYLCASSATGTGWYEQYFGPGTRLTVT.

V is TRBV5-1 and J is TRBJ2-7; D remains unclear. Germline values: CDR1 SGHRS, CDR2 YFSETQ. This CDR3 contains 14 residues. With 3 bases removed from V and 0 bases from J, the gap between germline ends came to 10 bases. DNA for the CDR3: TGCGCCAGCAGCTCTGATCCGAGCTCCTACGAGCAGTACTTC. Translation gives CASSSDPSSYEQYF.

The chain employs TRBV29-1 and TRBJ1-1; unclear D gene. Trimming pared 4 bases from V and 1 base from J, leaving 7 bases between. Germline V gene data show CDR1 as SQVTM and CDR2 as ANQGSEA. The CDR3 loop spans 12 amino acids. CDR3 amino acids: CSVGSGNTEAFF. The CDR3 DNA reads TGCAGCGTTGGCAGCGGGAACACTGAAGCTTTCTTT.

This chain joins TRBV10-1 and TRBJ2-1; TRBD1 might be the D (5 bases). The V gene's germline CDR1 is WNHNN and CDR2 SYGVQD (reference sequence). V gave up 7 bases and J gave up 8 bases, with 6 bases separating them. CDR3 length: 10 amino acids. CDR3 bases: TGCGCCAGCACCAGGGATGAGCAGTTCTTC. Protein: CASTRDEQFF.

This sequence joins TRBV29-1 and TRBJ2-5; D gene unclear. Deletions cut 3 bases from V and 6 bases from J, with 11 bases between. CDR3 length: 12 amino acids. Germline V CDR1 and CDR2: SQVTM, ANQGSEA. CDR3 nucleotides: TGCAGCGTTGACCTTAGTTTTAAGACCCAGTACTTC. It translates to CSVDLSFKTQYF.

This clone was counted only a few times. The rearrangement uses TRBV4-1 and TRBJ2-2; 12 positions agree with TRBD2. The length of the CDR3 is 17 residues. After removal of 4 bases from V and 0 bases from J, the junction contained 3 bases not matched to a gene. Germline-derived CDR1 and CDR2 are MGHRA and YSYEKL. The CDR3 loop is CASSPTSGGPNTGELFF. CDR3 DNA sequence: TGCGCCAGCAGCCCGACTAGCGGGGGACCGAACACCGGGGAGCTGTTTTTT.

This clone has a single count. V usage is TRBV6-1 and J usage is TRBJ2-7; the match to TRBD2 covers 11 bases. CDR1 and CDR2 (germline): MNHNS, SASEGT. The ends lost 0 bases at V and 3 bases at J; junction bases unmatched: 1. The CDR3 is 15 amino acids. Here the CDR3 DNA reads TGTGCCAGCAGTGAAGCAACTAGCGGGAGCTACGAGCAGTACTTC. The encoded protein is CASSEATSGSYEQYF.

This clone was detected only a few times. The J gene is TRBJ2-1, the V gene TRBV2; the match to TRBD2 covers 9 bases. V shed 2 bases, J shed 5 bases, and the junction held 10 bases outside the gene matches. The germline V gene has CDR1 SNHLY and CDR2 FYNNEI. The CDR3 spans 17 residues. The CDR3 bases are TGTGCCAGCAGTGAAATCTCGTTAGCGGGAGAGGACAATGAGCAGTTCTTC. Its protein is CASSEISLAGEDNEQFF.

This clone has a single count. The genes are TRBV11-2 and TRBJ1-1, with D possibly TRBD1 on 5 matching bases. V was pared by 1 base and J by 7 bases, with 13 bases between. The CDR3 loop spans 14 amino acids. CDR1 and CDR2 from the germline V gene are SGHAT and FQNNGV. The CDR3: CASSLAGRAIEAFF. The CDR3 DNA reads as TGTGCCAGCAGCTTAGCTGGCAGGGCTATTGAAGCTTTCTTT.

CDR3 sequence reads: CASSGEAPYEQYF. The CDR3 region has the DNA TGTGCCAGCAGTGGGGAGGCCCCCTACGAGCAGTACTTC. The chain carries TRBV27 and TRBJ2-7; TRBD2 is a possible D gene (6 bases). The CDR3 loop spans 13 amino acids. The V end lost 5 bases, the J end lost 2 bases, and 10 bases lay between the germline ends. In germline, CDR1 is MNHEY, CDR2 SMNVEV (reference sequence).

The chain links TRBV12-5 to TRBJ1-1; no definite D call. V shed 8 bases and J shed 3 bases, with 16 bases lying between them. This CDR3 spans 14 amino acids. Germline lookup yields CDR1 LGHNT and CDR2 FRNRAP. Here the CDR3 reads CASSRFHGDTEAFF. Written as DNA, the CDR3 is TGTGCTAGTTCCCGCTTTCACGGGGACACTGAAGCTTTCTTT.

The chain has TRBV5-1 and TRBJ2-5, with 8 bases aligning to TRBD2. Germline CDR1 SGHRS, CDR2 YFSETQ. Trimming took 0 bases from V and 4 from J; bases not matched to a gene: 2. The CDR3 sequence is 14 residues long. The CDR3 loop is CASSLALAGETQYF. CDR3 coding DNA: TGCGCCAGCAGCTTGGCCCTAGCGGGAGAGACCCAGTACTTC.

The rearrangement links TRBV5-4 to TRBJ1-5, with 8 bases that match TRBD1. Germline CDR1 is SGHNT and CDR2 is YYREEE (reference sequence). This CDR3 spans 15 amino acids. V lost 4 bases, J lost 6 bases, and 9 bases stayed unmatched. DNA of the CDR3: TGTGCCAGCAGCGCAGGACAGGGCGACGGTCAGCCCCAGCATTTT. Translation: CASSAGQGDGQPQHF.

The CDR3 coding sequence is TGTGCCAGCAGCCAGGGGCCCTACGAGCAGTACTTC. As protein: CASSQGPYEQYF. This rearrangement joins TRBV11-2 to TRBJ2-7; tentatively, D is TRBD1 (6 bases). Per the germline V gene, CDR1 is SGHAT and CDR2 is FQNNGV. The CDR3 contains 12 residues. V lost 5 bases and J 2 bases, leaving 7 bases between the germline ends.

This chain links TRBV23-1 with TRBJ2-5; D gene unclear. TRBV23-1 is placed among ORFs of uncertain function. The V end lost 2 bases, the J end lost 0 bases, and 4 bases lay between the germline ends. This CDR3 region has 13 residues. The CDR3 here is CASSQQYQETQYF. The CDR3 coding sequence is TGCGCCAGCAGTCAACAGTACCAAGAGACCCAGTACTTC.

The chain has TRBV28 and TRBJ2-5, with D tentatively TRBD2 (7 bases). Looked up from germline, CDR1 is MDHEN and CDR2 is SYDVKM. V was trimmed by 8 bases and J by 3 bases, leaving 19 bases between them. The CDR3 has 15 residues. The CDR3 protein is CASETEGGRKETQYF. The CDR3 DNA reads TGTGCCAGCGAAACCGAGGGGGGGAGGAAAGAGACCCAGTACTTC.

The chain employs TRBV19 and TRBJ2-1; possible D gene TRBD2, 5 bases. Looked up from germline, CDR1 is LNHDA and CDR2 is SQIVND (reference sequence). The CDR3 is made up of 16 amino acids. The germline V and J ends were trimmed by 4 bases and 0 bases, with 13 bases remaining between them. CDR3 coding DNA: TGTGCCAGTAGTAGGGCGGGCAGTATCTCCTACAATGAGCAGTTCTTC. This codes for CASSRAGSISYNEQFF.

The chain combines TRBV6-6 with TRBJ2-2; 13 bases line up with TRBD2. V was pared by 8 bases and J by 4 bases, with 1 base of the junction left unmatched. The CDR3 consists of 14 residues. Germline assignment: CDR1 MNHNY and CDR2 SVGAGI (reference sequence). CDR3 nucleotides: TGTGCCAGCGGGACTAGCGGGGTCACCGGGGAGCTGTTTTTT. It translates to CASGTSGVTGELFF.

V and J are TRBV29-1 and TRBJ1-1; D is unresolved. The length of the CDR3 is 14 residues. CDR1 is SQVTM, CDR2 ANQGSEA, per germline. Trimming left V 2 bases short and J 1 base short, with 11 bases between. The CDR3 nucleotides are TGCAGCGTTGAATCTCGCGCCGCGAACACTGAAGCTTTCTTT. Translation: CSVESRAANTEAFF.